This T cell receptor beta chain comes out of a study of T cell changes during pregnancy in multiple sclerosis. The V gene end was trimmed by 10 bases and the J gene end by 2 bases; junction bases not matched to a gene: 11. The CDR3 sequence is 15 residues long. CDR1 and CDR2 from the germline V gene are SGHAT and FQNNGV. Here immunoSEQ multiplex PCR was the method, and the copy in TCRdb shows in-frame clones only, minus some. The table includes 25,000 to 35,000 clones, roughly 89% detected once. The chain couples TRBV11-2 to TRBJ2-1, with 7 bases that match TRBD1. The origin of this receptor is a female donor with multiple sclerosis, enrolled in a pregnancy study. Sequencing was performed on CD8+ T cells from peripheral blood mononuclear cells, taken before pregnancy. The CDR3 spells CATRPGTATYNEQFF. In nucleotides, the CDR3 is TGTGCCACTCGACCCGGGACAGCCACCTACAATGAGCAGTTCTTC.